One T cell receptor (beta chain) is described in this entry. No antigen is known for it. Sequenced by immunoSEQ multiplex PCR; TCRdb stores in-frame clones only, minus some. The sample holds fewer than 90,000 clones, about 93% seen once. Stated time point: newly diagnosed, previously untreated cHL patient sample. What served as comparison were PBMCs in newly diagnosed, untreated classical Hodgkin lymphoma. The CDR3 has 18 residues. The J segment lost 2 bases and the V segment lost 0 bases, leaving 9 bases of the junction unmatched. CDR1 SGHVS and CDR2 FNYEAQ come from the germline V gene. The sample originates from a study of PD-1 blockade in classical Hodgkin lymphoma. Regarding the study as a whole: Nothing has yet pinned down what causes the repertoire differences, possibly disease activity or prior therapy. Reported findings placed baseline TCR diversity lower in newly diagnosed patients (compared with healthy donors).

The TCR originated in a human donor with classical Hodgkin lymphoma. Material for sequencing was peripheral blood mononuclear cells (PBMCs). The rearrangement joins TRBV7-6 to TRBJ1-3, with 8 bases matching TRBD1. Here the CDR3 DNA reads TGTGCCAGCAGCTTAGCGGCTTACGGGACAGGCACTGGAAACACCATATATTTT. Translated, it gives CASSLAAYGTGTGNTIYF.